This TCR beta chain appears in the sequencing data of a study of Tregs in tolerant kidney transplant recipients. Generated by immunoSEQ multiplex PCR, the TCRdb table keeps only in-frame clones and is missing some. This repertoire shows 60,000 to 70,000 clones, about nine tenths found once; its top ten account for 9.5% to 12%. This CDR3 is built from 20 residues. Looked up from germline, CDR1 is SGDLS and CDR2 is YYNGEE. V shed 0 bases, J shed 0 bases, and the junction held 12 bases outside the gene matches. Sample: CD8+ T cells from blood, taken before the transplant. The J gene is TRBJ2-1, the V gene TRBV9; 10 bases fit TRBD2. The receptor's source is a human donor who received a combined kidney and bone marrow transplant. The CDR3 protein is CASSVAVVAGGFSSYNEQFF. CDR3 nucleotides: TGTGCCAGCAGCGTAGCCGTCGTAGCGGGGGGTTTCAGCTCCTACAATGAGCAGTTCTTC.